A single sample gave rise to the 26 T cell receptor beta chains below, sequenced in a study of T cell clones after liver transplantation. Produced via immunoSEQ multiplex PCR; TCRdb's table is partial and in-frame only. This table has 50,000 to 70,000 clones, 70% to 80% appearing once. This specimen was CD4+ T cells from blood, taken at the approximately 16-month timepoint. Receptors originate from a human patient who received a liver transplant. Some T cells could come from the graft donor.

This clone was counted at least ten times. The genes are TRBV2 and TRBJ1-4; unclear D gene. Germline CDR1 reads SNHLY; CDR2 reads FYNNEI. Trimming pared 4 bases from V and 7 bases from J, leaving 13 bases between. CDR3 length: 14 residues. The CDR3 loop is CASSVGGLSEKLFF. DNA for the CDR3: TGTGCCAGCAGTGTAGGTGGGCTGAGTGAAAAACTGTTTTTT.

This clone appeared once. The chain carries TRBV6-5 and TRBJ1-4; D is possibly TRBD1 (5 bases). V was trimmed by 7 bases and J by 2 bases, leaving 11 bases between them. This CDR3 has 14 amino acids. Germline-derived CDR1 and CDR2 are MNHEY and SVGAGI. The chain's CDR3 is CASKKGQTNEKLFF. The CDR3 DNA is TGTGCCAGCAAAAAGGGGCAGACTAATGAAAAACTGTTTTTT.

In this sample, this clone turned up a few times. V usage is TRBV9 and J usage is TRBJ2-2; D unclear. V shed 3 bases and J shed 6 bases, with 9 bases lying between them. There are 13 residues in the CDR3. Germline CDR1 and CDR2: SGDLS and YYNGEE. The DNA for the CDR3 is TGTGCCAGCAGCGCAAGGGTACCCGGGGAGCTGTTTTTT. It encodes CASSARVPGELFF.

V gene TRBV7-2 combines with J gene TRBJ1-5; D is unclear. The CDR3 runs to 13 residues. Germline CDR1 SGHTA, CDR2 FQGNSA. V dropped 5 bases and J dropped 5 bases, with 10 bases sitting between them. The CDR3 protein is CASSISSDQPQHF. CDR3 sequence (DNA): TGTGCCAGCAGCATAAGTTCGGATCAGCCCCAGCATTTT.

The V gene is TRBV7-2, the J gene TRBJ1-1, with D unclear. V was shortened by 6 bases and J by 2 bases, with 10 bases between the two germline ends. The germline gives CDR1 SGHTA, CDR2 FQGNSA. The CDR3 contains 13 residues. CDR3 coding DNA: TGTGCCAGCAGTCGTGAGCTCAACACTGAAGCTTTCTTT. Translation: CASSRELNTEAFF. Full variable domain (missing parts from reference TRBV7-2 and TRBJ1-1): GAGVSQSPSNKVTEKGKDVELRCDPISGHTALYWYRQSLGQGLEFLIYFQGNSAPDKSGLPSDRFSAERTGGSVSTLTIQRTQQEDSAVYLCASSRELNTEAFFGQGTRLTVV.

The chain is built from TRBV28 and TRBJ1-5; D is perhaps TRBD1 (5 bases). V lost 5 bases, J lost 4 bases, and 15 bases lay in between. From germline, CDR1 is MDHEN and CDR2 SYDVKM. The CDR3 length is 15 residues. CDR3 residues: CASSEFRGENQPQHF. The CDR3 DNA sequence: TGTGCCAGCAGTGAATTCCGGGGCGAAAATCAGCCCCAGCATTTT. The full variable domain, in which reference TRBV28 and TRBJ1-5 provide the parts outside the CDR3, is DVKVTQSSRYLVKRTGEKVFLECVQDMDHENMFWYRQDPGLGLRLIYFSYDVKMKEKGDIPEGYSVSREKKERFSLILESASTNQTSMYLCASSEFRGENQPQHFGDGTRLSIL.

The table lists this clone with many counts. The CDR3 nucleotides read TGTGCCAGTTCGCCCCCTGGAAACACCATATATTTT. Translation gives CASSPPGNTIYF. The rearrangement links TRBV28 to TRBJ1-3; unclear D gene. The V end was cut by 9 bases, the J end by 2 bases, with 8 bases between. Germline-derived CDR1 and CDR2 are MDHEN and SYDVKM. The CDR3 extends over 12 amino acids.

CDR3 region: CASSPGADTEAFF. CDR3 sequence (DNA): TGTGCCAGCTCACCAGGGGCCGACACTGAAGCTTTCTTT. This chain joins TRBV18 and TRBJ1-1, with a tentative D call TRBD1 (5 bases). CDR3 length: 13 amino acids. Looked up from germline, CDR1 is KGHSH and CDR2 is LQKENI. Between the trimmed V and J ends, which lost 2 bases and 3 bases, there was a span of 7 bases.

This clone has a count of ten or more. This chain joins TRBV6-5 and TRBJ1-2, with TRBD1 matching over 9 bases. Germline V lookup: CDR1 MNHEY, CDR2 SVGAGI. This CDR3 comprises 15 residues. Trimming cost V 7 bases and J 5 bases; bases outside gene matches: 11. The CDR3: CASIPGQGVGYGYTF. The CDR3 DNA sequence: TGTGCCAGCATACCGGGACAGGGTGTCGGTTATGGCTACACCTTC.

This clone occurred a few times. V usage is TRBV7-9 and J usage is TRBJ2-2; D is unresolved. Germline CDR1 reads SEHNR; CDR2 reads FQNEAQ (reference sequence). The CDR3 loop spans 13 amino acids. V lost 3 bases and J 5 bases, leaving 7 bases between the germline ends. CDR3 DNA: TGTGCCAGCAGCTTTCGTGTGACCGGGGAGCTGTTTTTT. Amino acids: CASSFRVTGELFF. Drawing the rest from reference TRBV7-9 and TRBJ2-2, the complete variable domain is DTGVSQNPRHKITKRGQNVTFRCDPISEHNRLYWYRQTLGQGPEFLTYFQNEAQLEKSRLLSDRFSAERPKGSFSTLEIQRTEQGDSAMYLCASSFRVTGELFFGEGSRLTVL.

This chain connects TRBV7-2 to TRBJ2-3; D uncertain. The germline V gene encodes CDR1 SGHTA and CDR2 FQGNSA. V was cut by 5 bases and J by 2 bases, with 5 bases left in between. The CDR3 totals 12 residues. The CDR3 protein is CASSPFTDTQYF. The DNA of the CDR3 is TGTGCCAGCAGCCCGTTCACAGATACGCAGTATTTT.

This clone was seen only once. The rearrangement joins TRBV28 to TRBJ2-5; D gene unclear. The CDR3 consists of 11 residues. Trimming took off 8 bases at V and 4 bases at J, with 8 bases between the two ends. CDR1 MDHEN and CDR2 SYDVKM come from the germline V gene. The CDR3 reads CASSVGETQYF. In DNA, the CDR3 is TGTGCCAGCTCGGTGGGAGAGACCCAGTACTTC.

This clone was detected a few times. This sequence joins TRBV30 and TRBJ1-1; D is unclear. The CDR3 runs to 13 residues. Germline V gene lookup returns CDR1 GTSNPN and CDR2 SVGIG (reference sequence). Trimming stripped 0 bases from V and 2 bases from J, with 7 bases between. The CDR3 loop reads CAWSVLTNTEAFF. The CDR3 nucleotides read TGTGCCTGGAGTGTATTGACTAACACTGAAGCTTTCTTT. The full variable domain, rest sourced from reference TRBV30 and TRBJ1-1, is SQTIHQWPATLVQPVGSPLSLECTVEGTSNPNLYWYRQAAGRGLQLLFYSVGIGQISSEVPQNLSASRPQDRQFILSSKKLLLSDSGFYLCAWSVLTNTEAFFGQGTRLTVV.

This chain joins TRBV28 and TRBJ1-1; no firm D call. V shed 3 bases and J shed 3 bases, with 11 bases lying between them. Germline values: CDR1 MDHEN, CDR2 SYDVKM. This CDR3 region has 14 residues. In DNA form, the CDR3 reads TGTGCCAGCAGTTTCCCACAACGGGACACTGAAGCTTTCTTT. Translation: CASSFPQRDTEAFF.

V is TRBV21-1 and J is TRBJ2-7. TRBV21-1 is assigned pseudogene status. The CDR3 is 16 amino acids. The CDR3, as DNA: TGTGCCAGCAGCAATGGTATGAGGGGCGTGGGCTCGGAGCAGTACTTC. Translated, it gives CASSNGMRGVGSEQYF.

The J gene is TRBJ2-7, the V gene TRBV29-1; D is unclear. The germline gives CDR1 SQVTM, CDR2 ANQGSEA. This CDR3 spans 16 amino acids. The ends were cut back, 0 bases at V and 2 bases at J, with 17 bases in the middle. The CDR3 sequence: CSVEELFTAETYEQYV. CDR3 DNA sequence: TGCAGCGTTGAAGAACTTTTCACTGCGGAAACCTACGAGCAGTACGTC.

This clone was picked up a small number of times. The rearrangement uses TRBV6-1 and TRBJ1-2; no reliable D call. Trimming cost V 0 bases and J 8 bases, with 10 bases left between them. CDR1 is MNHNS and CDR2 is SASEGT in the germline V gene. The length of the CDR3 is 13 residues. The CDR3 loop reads CASSEAPVGGYTF. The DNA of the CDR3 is TGTGCCAGCAGTGAAGCGCCGGTTGGGGGCTACACCTTC.

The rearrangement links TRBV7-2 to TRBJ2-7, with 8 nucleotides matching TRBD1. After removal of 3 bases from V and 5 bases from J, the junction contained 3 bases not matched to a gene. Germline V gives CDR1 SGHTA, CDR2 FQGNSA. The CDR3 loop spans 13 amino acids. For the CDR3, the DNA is TGTGCCAGCAGCTTGGGACAGGCGGACGAGCAGTACTTC. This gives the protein CASSLGQADEQYF.

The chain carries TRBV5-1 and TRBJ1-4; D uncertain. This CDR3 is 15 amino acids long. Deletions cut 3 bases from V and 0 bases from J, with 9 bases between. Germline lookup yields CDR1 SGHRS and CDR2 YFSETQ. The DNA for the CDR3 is TGCGCCAGCAGCTCAGGACTGACAACTAATGAAAAACTGTTTTTT. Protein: CASSSGLTTNEKLFF.

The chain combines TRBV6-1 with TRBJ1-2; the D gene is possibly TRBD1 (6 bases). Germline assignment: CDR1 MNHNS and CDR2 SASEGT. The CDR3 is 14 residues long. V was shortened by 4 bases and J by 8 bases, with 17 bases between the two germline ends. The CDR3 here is CASSGRDTRRGYTF. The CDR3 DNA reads TGTGCCAGCAGTGGGAGGGACACTCGTCGGGGCTACACCTTC.

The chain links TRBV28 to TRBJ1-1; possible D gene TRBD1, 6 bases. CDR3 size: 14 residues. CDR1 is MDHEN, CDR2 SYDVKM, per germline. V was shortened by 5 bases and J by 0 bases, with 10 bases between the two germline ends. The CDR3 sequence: CASSPGQMNTEAFF. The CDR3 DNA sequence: TGTGCCAGCAGTCCCGGACAGATGAACACTGAAGCTTTCTTT.

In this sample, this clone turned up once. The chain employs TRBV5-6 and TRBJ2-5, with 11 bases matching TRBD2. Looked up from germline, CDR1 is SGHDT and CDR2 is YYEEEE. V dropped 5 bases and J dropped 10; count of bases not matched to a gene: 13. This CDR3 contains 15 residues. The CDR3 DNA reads TGTGCCAGCAGTCCTGGACTAGCGGGCCGGAGGGGCCAGTACTTC. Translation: CASSPGLAGRRGQYF.

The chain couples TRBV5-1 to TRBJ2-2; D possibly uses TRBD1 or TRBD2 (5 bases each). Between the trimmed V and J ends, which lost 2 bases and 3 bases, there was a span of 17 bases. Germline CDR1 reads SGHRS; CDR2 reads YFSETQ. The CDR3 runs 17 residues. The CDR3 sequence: CASSFSLVGRDTGELFF. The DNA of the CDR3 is TGCGCCAGCAGCTTCTCACTAGTGGGGCGGGACACCGGGGAGCTGTTTTTT. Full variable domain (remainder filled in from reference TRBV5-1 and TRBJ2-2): KAGVTQTPRYLIKTRGQQVTLSCSPISGHRSVSWYQQTPGQGLQFLFEYFSETQRNKGNFPGRFSGRQFSNSRSEMNVSTLELGDSALYLCASSFSLVGRDTGELFFGEGSRLTVL.

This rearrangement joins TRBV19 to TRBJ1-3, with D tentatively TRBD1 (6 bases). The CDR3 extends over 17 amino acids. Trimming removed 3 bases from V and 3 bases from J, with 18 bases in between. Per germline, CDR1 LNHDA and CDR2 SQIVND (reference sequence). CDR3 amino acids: CASSIPAQGTVGNTIYF. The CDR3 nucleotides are TGTGCCAGTAGTATTCCGGCTCAGGGGACTGTTGGAAACACCATATATTTT. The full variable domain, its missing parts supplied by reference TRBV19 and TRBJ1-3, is DGGITQSPKYLFRKEGQNVTLSCEQNLNHDAMYWYRQDPGQGLRLIYYSQIVNDFQKGDIAEGYSVSREKKESFPLTVTSAQKNPTAFYLCASSIPAQGTVGNTIYFGEGSWLTVV.

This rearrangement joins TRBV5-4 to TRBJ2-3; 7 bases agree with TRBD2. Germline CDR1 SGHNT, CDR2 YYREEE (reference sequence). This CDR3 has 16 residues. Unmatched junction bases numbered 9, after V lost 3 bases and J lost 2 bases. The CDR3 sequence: CASSSIAGKLTDTQYF. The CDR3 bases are TGTGCCAGCAGCTCTATAGCGGGCAAGCTCACAGATACGCAGTATTTT. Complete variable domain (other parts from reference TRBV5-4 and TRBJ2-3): ETGVTQSPTHLIKTRGQQVTLRCSSQSGHNTVSWYQQALGQGPQFIFQYYREEENGRGNFPPRFSGLQFPNYSSELNVNALELDDSALYLCASSSIAGKLTDTQYFGPGTRLTVL.

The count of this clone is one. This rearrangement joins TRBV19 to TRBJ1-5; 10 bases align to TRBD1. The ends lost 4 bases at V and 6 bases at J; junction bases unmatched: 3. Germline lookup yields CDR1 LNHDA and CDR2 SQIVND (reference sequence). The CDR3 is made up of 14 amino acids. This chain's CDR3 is CASSRQGASQPQHF. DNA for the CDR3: TGTGCCAGTAGTAGACAGGGGGCTAGTCAGCCCCAGCATTTT.